These 26 T cell receptor beta chains were all obtained from the same sample, sequenced in a study of blood T cells in healthy people across ages. PCR was performed a second time for roughly 7 to 12 cycles using a sample-barcoded 5' primer and a J-beta primer mix. Using its own MiXCR run on the 5' RACE reads, TCRdb lists one record per CDR3 protein. The sample gives 600,000 to 1,000,000 distinct CDR3 sequences, 58% of which show up once; about 20% is in the top ten. Specimen: blood. The receptors shown here come from a man under 40 in good health.

J is TRBJ2-5 and V is TRBV28; D gene ambiguous. The V gene's germline CDR1 is MDHEN and CDR2 SYDVKM. The CDR3 runs 15 residues. Trimming removed 5 bases at V and 2 bases at J, with 15 bases between. The CDR3 sequence: CASSRRKTEQETQYF. The CDR3 nucleotides read TGTGCCAGCAGTCGTCGAAAGACCGAACAAGAGACCCAGTACTTC.

The CDR3 nucleotides read TGTGCCAGCAGCCAAATTCCAGGACGGGACTACAATGAGCAGTTCTTC. Encoded protein: CASSQIPGRDYNEQFF. This chain links TRBV4-2 with TRBJ2-1; a weak D match, TRBD2 (5 bases). Between the trimmed V and J ends, which lost 2 bases and 3 bases, there was a span of 14 bases. The CDR3 is made up of 16 amino acids. CDR1 and CDR2 from the germline V gene are LGHNA and YNFKEQ.

The chain carries TRBV7-9 and TRBJ2-7; TRBD1 matches at 11 bases. From germline, CDR1 is SEHNR and CDR2 FQNEAQ (reference sequence). The CDR3 contains 15 residues. Germline trimming cut 4 bases from V and 6 bases from J; bases unmatched to any gene: 8. In DNA form, the CDR3 reads TGTGCCAGCAGCTCCCCAGGACAGGGGGCAATCGAGCAGTACTTC. Protein product: CASSSPGQGAIEQYF.

The CDR3 loop reads CSAPDQKLAGGEQFF. The CDR3 DNA sequence: TGCAGTGCCCCCGACCAGAAACTAGCGGGAGGAGAGCAGTTCTTC. V is TRBV20-1 and J is TRBJ2-1; 12 positions agree with TRBD2. The CDR3 has 15 amino acids. Germline CDR1 and CDR2: DFQATT and SNEGSKA (reference sequence). The V gene end was trimmed by 6 bases and the J gene end by 10 bases; junction bases not matched to a gene: 13.

The rearrangement joins TRBV7-3 to TRBJ2-7, with D possibly matching TRBD1 (6 bases). In germline, CDR1 is SGHTA, CDR2 FQGTGA. This CDR3 is 12 amino acids long. V was cut by 3 bases and J by 6 bases, with 9 bases left in between. Written as DNA, the CDR3 is TGTGCCAGCAGCTTCGACAGGCGCGAGCAGTACTTC. It specifies CASSFDRREQYF.

This clonotype has only a few counts. V and J are TRBV25-1 and TRBJ2-7; TRBD1 might be the D (6 bases). V lost 2 bases, J lost 6 bases, and 8 bases lay in between. The CDR3 length is 12 residues. CDR1 MGHDK and CDR2 SYGVNS come from the germline V gene. This CDR3 is CASSETQGEQYF. Here the CDR3 DNA reads TGTGCCAGCAGTGAAACACAGGGCGAGCAGTACTTC.

The chain links TRBV20-1 to TRBJ1-2, with TRBD1 identical over 9 bases. Per germline, CDR1 DFQATT and CDR2 SNEGSKA (reference sequence). Trimming at V came to 4 bases and at J to 1 base, leaving 7 bases not matched to a gene. The CDR3 covers 15 residues. The DNA for the CDR3 is TGCAGTGCTACCACCGGGACAGGGTTTAACTATGGCTACACCTTC. The encoded protein is CSATTGTGFNYGYTF.

The CDR3 region is CASSPPGDLAGVAGELFF. The CDR3 DNA sequence: TGTGCCAGCAGCCCGCCTGGAGATCTAGCGGGAGTTGCCGGGGAGCTGTTTTTT. The chain combines TRBV7-2 with TRBJ2-2; 10 bases match TRBD2. This CDR3 comprises 18 residues. The junction had 15 bases not matched to a gene; V was cut back by 5 bases and J by 6 bases. Per the germline V gene, CDR1 is SGHTA and CDR2 is FQGNSA.

This clonotype was found a few times. The V and J genes are TRBV10-3 and TRBJ2-5; TRBD1 aligns across 7 bases. V lost 10 bases, J lost 3 bases, and 17 bases stayed unmatched. The CDR3 sequence is 16 residues long. Germline V gene lookup returns CDR1 ENHRY and CDR2 SYGVKD. The CDR3 here is CATSLSTVGTEETQYF. The CDR3 nucleotides read TGTGCCACTAGCTTATCGACGGTGGGGACAGAAGAGACCCAGTACTTC.

The chain is built from TRBV6-2 or TRBV6-3 and TRBJ2-6, with 8 positions matching TRBD1. Germline CDR1 is MNHEY and CDR2 is SVGEGT. CDR3 length: 15 residues. V trimming: 9 bases; J trimming: 2 bases; junction bases outside the gene matches: 6. The CDR3 here is CASGTGGAGANVLTF. CDR3 DNA: TGTGCCAGTGGGACAGGAGGTGCTGGGGCCAACGTCCTGACTTTC.

The chain recombines TRBV28 with TRBJ2-5, with 15 nucleotides matching TRBD2. The J call is doubtful: the DNA matches TRBJ2-7 better. Germline assignment: CDR1 MDHEN and CDR2 SYDVKM. There are 15 residues in the CDR3. CDR3 sequence: CASTGLAGGNYEQYF. CDR3 DNA sequence: TGTGCCAGCACGGGACTAGCGGGAGGCAACTACGAGCAGTACTTC.

The table lists this clonotype with many counts. This chain uses TRBV7-2 with TRBJ2-7, with 11 bases identical to TRBD2. The J segment lost 4 bases and the V segment lost 5 bases, leaving 4 bases of the junction unmatched. Germline CDR1 SGHTA, CDR2 FQGNSA. The CDR3 has 14 amino acids. CDR3 region: CASSTSGSQYEQYF. As DNA, the CDR3 is TGTGCCAGCAGCACTAGCGGGAGCCAATACGAGCAGTACTTC.

The rearrangement uses TRBV5-1 and TRBJ2-7, with 9 bases that match TRBD1. The V gene end was trimmed by 3 bases and the J gene end by 6 bases; junction bases not matched to a gene: 10. This CDR3 contains 15 residues. The germline V gene has CDR1 SGHRS and CDR2 YFSETQ. For the CDR3, the DNA is TGCGCCAGCAGCTCGAACCGGGACAGGGCGGGCGAGCAGTACTTC. Protein sequence: CASSSNRDRAGEQYF.

This chain connects TRBV20-1 to TRBJ1-5, with D uncertain. The CDR3 is 14 residues long. Germline values: CDR1 DFQATT, CDR2 SNEGSKA (reference sequence). V lost 7 bases, J lost 1 base, and 14 bases lay in between. CDR3 residues: CSVGNRVSNQPQHF. The CDR3 nucleotides are TGCAGTGTGGGGAATAGGGTAAGCAATCAGCCCCAGCATTTT.

Turning to this clonotype: A read error is possible here, since a much larger clone lies one base away. The chain is built from TRBV2 and TRBJ2-7; the D is unclear. There are 11 residues in the CDR3. V shed 6 bases and J shed 0 bases, with 3 bases lying between them. Germline V gene sequence: CDR1 SNHLY, CDR2 FYNNEI. The CDR3 spells CASRFSYEQYF. DNA of the CDR3: TGTGCCAGCAGGTTCTCCTACGAGCAGTACTTC.

The chain combines TRBV7-2 with TRBJ2-7; D could derive from TRBD1 or TRBD2 (5 bases each). This CDR3 has 15 amino acids. With 4 bases removed from V and 7 bases from J, the gap between germline ends came to 20 bases. CDR1 and CDR2 (germline): SGHTA, FQGNSA. CDR3 residues: CASSYGTISYNEQYF. CDR3 nucleotides: TGTGCCAGCAGCTACGGGACCATCTCCTACAATGAGCAGTACTTC.

V gene TRBV29-1 combines with J gene TRBJ2-3, with TRBD1 matching 8 bases. The V segment lost 1 base and the J segment 1 base; nucleotides outside the gene matches: 7. CDR3 size: 16 residues. Germline CDR1 SQVTM, CDR2 ANQGSEA. The DNA of the CDR3 is TGCAGCGTTGAAGGAGGACAGGGCCCACGCACAGATACGCAGTATTTT. This sequence encodes CSVEGGQGPRTDTQYF.

This chain connects TRBV10-3 to TRBJ2-1; tentatively, D is TRBD2 (7 bases). The CDR3 is 13 amino acids. In germline, CDR1 is ENHRY, CDR2 SYGVKD. Trimming removed 10 bases at V and 5 bases at J, with 15 bases between. The CDR3: CATRGAGDNEQFF. CDR3 DNA: TGTGCCACTCGGGGGGCCGGGGACAATGAGCAGTTCTTC.

The gene calls are TRBV28 and TRBJ2-3; D is ambiguous. The germline V gene encodes CDR1 MDHEN and CDR2 SYDVKM. V was clipped by 2 bases and J by 7 bases, with 7 bases between them. This CDR3 is 12 amino acids long. DNA of the CDR3: TGTGCCAGCAGTTTACGTCAGTATACGCAGTATTTT. Its translation: CASSLRQYTQYF.

The table lists this clonotype with a few counts. This chain connects TRBV4-2 to TRBJ1-5; D ambiguous. The CDR3 sequence is 13 residues long. Germline CDR1 is LGHNA and CDR2 is YNFKEQ. The V gene lost 4 bases and the J gene lost 5 bases, with 9 bases spanning the gap. As DNA, the CDR3 is TGTGCCAGCAGCCGGGTGGGAGATCAGCCCCAGCATTTT. Protein sequence: CASSRVGDQPQHF.

This chain uses TRBV6-5 with TRBJ2-3; 11 bases match TRBD1. V shed 8 bases, J shed 7 bases, and the junction held 2 bases outside the gene matches. Germline assignment: CDR1 MNHEY and CDR2 SVGAGI. The CDR3 has 12 amino acids. This chain's CDR3 is CASGTGGNTQYF. The CDR3 region has the DNA TGTGCCAGCGGGACAGGGGGGAATACGCAGTATTTT.

The J gene is TRBJ1-6, the V gene TRBV2; no reliable D call. The CDR3 length is 13 residues. The germline gives CDR1 SNHLY, CDR2 FYNNEI. Trimming removed 6 bases at V and 10 bases at J, with 13 bases between. CDR3 in DNA: TGTGCCAGCAGCCCGGAACCGAACTCACCCCTCCACTTT. Translated: CASSPEPNSPLHF.

The chain is built from TRBV6-5 and TRBJ1-2; 8 bases map to TRBD1. Trimming cost V 5 bases and J 7 bases; bases outside gene matches: 15. Germline assignment: CDR1 MNHEY and CDR2 SVGAGI. This CDR3 has 16 residues. The CDR3 coding sequence is TGTGCCAGCAGTCCCGGACAGGGTAGTTTCTGGTTTGGCTACACCTTC. Amino acid sequence: CASSPGQGSFWFGYTF.

The DNA of the CDR3 is TGCAGCGTCGGTCGGACGGCCCTTCGAACAGATACGCAGTATTTT. It encodes CSVGRTALRTDTQYF. The chain uses TRBV29-1 and TRBJ2-3; no clear D gene. V lost 6 bases and J lost 3, with 19 bases in between. Germline values: CDR1 SQVTM, CDR2 ANQGSEA. CDR3 size: 15 residues.

V is TRBV29-1 and J is TRBJ2-1, with 7 bases lining up with TRBD1. CDR1 and CDR2 (germline): SQVTM, ANQGSEA. The length of the CDR3 is 17 residues. The V segment lost 4 bases and the J segment 6 bases; nucleotides outside the gene matches: 18. The CDR3 nucleotides read TGCAGCGTTGGGGGGTCCGGGACAGCGCCTATCCCCAATGAGCAGTTCTTC. Translated: CSVGGSGTAPIPNEQFF.

V gene TRBV7-2 combines with J gene TRBJ2-1; 7 positions agree with TRBD1. Germline CDR1 reads SGHTA; CDR2 reads FQGNSA. The CDR3 is 14 amino acids. Trimming at V came to 7 bases and at J to 10 bases, leaving 13 bases not matched to a gene. The CDR3 sequence: CASNPSTGPYEQFF. DNA of the CDR3: TGTGCCAGCAACCCTTCGACAGGGCCCTACGAGCAGTTCTTC.